This TCR beta chain was observed in a study of blood T cell repertoires in COVID-19 (dated by TCRdb to the early 2020s). About the full investigation: The collaborator samples originated in the United States, Italy and Spain and spanned the acute and convalescent phases of COVID-19. The prospective study material was composed of cDNA or gDNA derived from T cells, B-cell-depleted T cells, or PBMCs. Subjects who had been exposed to COVID-19, were actively infected with it, or had recovered from it provided the deeply sampled blood TCRbeta repertoires that made up the dataset. The repertoires were released in a freely available public database meant as a resource for research on the immune response to SARS-CoV-2. The samples were drawn from two sources: the first 160 participants of the ongoing ImmuneRACE study, and over 1,000 subjects contributed by 6 global collaborators. Sample metadata almost always included a de-identified subject ID, COVID-19 status, age in years and sex. HLA class I and class II types, where available, came from metadata supplied by the sample provider rather than from assay-based typing. The paper's findings and limits, for the study overall: Clinical and demographic metadata were provided uncurated, with the amount varying by source and participant.

Taken from cysteine to phenylalanine, the CDR3 has 16 residues. Only the CDR3 part of the read is kept: 48 bases, read in frame from the first base. From the germline V gene, CDR1 is LGHNA and CDR2 is YSLEER. Between the V and J ends, shortened by 0 bases and 1 base respectively, the junction contains 12 bases. TCRbeta CDR3 regions were amplified from genomic DNA by means of the immunoSEQ Assay, a bias-controlled multiplex PCR. The source study handled its data this way. The number of nucleated cells in each sample was estimated by amplification of reference gene primers within the assay. To quantify the absolute abundance of each unique TCRbeta CDR3 rearrangement, sequence reads were collapsed and filtered. For each sample, productive Simpson clonality was calculated by taking the square root of Simpson's diversity index across productive rearrangements. Here the immuneACCESS table is served through TCRdb, limited to in-frame sequences with V and J called. Missing clones are a known gap in these copies; in checked studies unresolved V genes cover under half, and the rest lacks a known reason. V and J calls and clone size are those listed in that table; D and trimming were worked out from the DNA. The sample table shows 190,000 or so clones, and 90% are seen once. 0.5% to 0.75% of the sample rests with the top ten.

Concerning this clone itself: It lacks a known antigen. There are no base qualities to consult, and no much larger clone falls within one base.

Whole blood was collected in K2EDTA tubes by collaborating institutions according to the institutions' own protocols. Collaborator samples were shipped for TCRbeta analysis as frozen whole blood, isolated PBMCs, or DNA extracted from either sample type. This receptor chain uses TRBV4-3 and TRBJ1-2; possibly the D gene is TRBD1, per 6 matching bases. The sequence derives from a man aged 50 or older with acute or convalescent COVID-19. Input material: peripheral blood. The CDR3 in this case is CASSQDWTDFNYGYTF. In nucleotide form, the sequence is TGCGCCAGCAGCCAAGATTGGACAGACTTTAACTATGGCTACACCTTC.